The text below deals with one T cell receptor (beta chain). What it binds is unknown. This entry belongs to a study of OX40 agonist ivuxolimab in advanced cancers. Regarding the study as a whole: Those patients achieving a partial response at 0.1-3.0 mg/kg showed among the lowest clonal expansion.

The protocol was immunoSEQ multiplex PCR, while the TCRdb copy is restricted to in-frame clones and leaves out a portion. This table holds 55,000 to 65,000 clones, around 82% found once. The CDR3 is made up of 14 amino acids. CDR1 is MDHEN, CDR2 SYDVKM, per germline. V was cut by 5 bases and J by 1 base, with 12 bases left in between. The sequencing here drew on CD4+ or CD8+ T cells sorted from blood, taken in a trial of the OX40 agonist ivuxolimab. The receptor comes from an adult with an advanced solid tumor such as melanoma, head and neck, liver or kidney cancer. The chain links TRBV28 to TRBJ2-7; D possibly matches TRBD1 or TRBD2 (5 bases each). CDR3: CASSNRDRSYEQYF. In DNA form, the CDR3 reads TGTGCCAGCAGTAACCGGGACCGTTCCTACGAGCAGTACTTC.